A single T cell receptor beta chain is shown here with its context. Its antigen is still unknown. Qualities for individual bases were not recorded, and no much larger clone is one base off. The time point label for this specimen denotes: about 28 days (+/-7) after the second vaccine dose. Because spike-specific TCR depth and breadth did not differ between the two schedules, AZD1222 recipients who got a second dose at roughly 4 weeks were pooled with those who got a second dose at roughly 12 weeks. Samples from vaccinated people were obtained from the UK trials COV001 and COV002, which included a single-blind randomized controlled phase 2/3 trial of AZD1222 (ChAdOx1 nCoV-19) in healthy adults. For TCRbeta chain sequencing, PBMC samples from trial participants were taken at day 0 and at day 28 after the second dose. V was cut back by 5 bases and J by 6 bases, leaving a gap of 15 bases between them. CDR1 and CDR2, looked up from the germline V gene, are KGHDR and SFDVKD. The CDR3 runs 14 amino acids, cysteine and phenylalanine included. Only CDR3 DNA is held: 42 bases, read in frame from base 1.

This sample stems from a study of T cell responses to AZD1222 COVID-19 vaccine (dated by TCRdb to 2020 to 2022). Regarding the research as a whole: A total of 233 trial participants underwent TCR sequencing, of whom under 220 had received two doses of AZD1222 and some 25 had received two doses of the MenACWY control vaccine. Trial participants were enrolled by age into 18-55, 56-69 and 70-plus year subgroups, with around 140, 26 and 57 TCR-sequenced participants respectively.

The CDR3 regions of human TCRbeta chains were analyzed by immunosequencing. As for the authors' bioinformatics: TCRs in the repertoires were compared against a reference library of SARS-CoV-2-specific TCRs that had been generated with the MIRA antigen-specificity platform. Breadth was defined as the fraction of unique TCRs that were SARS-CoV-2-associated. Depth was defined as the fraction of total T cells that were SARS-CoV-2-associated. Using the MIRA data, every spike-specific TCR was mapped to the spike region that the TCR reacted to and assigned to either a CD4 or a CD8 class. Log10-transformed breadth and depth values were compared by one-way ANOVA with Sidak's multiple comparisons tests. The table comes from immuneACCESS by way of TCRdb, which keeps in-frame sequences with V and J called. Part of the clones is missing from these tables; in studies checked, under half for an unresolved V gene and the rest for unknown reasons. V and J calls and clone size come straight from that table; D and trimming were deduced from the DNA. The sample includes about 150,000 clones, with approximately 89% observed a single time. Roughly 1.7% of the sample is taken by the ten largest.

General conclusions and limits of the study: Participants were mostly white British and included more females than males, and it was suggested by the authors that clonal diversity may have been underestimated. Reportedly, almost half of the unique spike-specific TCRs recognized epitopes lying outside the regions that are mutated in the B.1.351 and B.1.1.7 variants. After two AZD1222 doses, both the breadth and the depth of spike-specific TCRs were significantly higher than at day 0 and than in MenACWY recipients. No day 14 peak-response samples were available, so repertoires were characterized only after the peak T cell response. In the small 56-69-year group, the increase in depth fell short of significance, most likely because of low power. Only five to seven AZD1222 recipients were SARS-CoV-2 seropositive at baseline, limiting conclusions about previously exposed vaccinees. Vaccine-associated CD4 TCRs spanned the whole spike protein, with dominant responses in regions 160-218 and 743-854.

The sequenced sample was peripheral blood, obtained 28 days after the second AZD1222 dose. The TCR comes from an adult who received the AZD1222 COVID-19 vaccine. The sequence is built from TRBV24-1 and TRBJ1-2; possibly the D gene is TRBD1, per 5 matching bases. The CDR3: CATSGDPSRDGYTF. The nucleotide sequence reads TGTGCCACCAGTGGAGATCCCAGCAGGGATGGCTACACCTTC.